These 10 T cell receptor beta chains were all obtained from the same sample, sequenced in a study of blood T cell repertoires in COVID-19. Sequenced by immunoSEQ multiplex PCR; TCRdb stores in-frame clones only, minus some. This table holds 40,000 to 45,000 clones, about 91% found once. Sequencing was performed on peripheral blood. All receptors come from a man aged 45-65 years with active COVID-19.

In DNA form, the CDR3 reads TGTGCCAGCAGCCAGAGGGGGCTAGCGGGAGCTGATGAGCAGTTCTTC. This sequence encodes CASSQRGLAGADEQFF. The V gene is TRBV7-6, the J gene TRBJ2-1; 10 positions match TRBD2. Germline CDR1 is SGHVS and CDR2 is FNYEAQ. The V segment lost 5 bases and the J segment 8 bases; nucleotides outside the gene matches: 12. CDR3 length: 16 amino acids.

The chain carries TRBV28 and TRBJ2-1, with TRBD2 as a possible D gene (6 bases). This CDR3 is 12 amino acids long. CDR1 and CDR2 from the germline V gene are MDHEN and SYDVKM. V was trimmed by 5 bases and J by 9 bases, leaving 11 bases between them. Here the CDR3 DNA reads TGTGCCAGCAGTCCCCCCGGGGGTGAGCAGTTCTTC. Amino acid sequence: CASSPPGGEQFF.

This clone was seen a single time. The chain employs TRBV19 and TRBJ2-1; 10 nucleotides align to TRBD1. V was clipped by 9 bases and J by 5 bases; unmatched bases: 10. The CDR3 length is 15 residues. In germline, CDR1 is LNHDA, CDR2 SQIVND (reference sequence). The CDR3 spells CASNPPGQGNNEQFF. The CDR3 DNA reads TGTGCCAGCAACCCCCCGGGACAGGGGAACAATGAGCAGTTCTTC.

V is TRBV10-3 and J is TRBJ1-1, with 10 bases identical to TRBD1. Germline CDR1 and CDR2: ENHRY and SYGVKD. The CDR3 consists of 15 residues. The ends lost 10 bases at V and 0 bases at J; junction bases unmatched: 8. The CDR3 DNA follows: TGTGCCACCTCCTCCGGGACAGGGGTGAACACTGAAGCTTTCTTT. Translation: CATSSGTGVNTEAFF.

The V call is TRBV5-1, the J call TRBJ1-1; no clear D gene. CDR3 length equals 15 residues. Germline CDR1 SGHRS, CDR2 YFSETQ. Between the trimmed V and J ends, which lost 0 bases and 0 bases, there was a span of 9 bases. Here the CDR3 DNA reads TGCGCCAGCAGCTTGGGACACACGGTGAACACTGAAGCTTTCTTT. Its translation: CASSLGHTVNTEAFF.

CDR3 amino acids: CASSQERQGYEQYF. In DNA, the CDR3 is TGCGCCAGCAGCCAAGAGAGGCAGGGTTACGAGCAGTACTTC. V gene TRBV4-1 combines with J gene TRBJ2-7; D perhaps matches TRBD1 (5 bases). This CDR3 is built from 14 residues. V was shortened by 0 bases and J by 4 bases, with 10 bases between the two germline ends. Germline CDR1 MGHRA, CDR2 YSYEKL.

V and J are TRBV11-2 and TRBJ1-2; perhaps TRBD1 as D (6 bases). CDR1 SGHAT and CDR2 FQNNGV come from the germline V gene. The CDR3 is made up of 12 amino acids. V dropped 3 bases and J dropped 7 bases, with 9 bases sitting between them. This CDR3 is CASSFGGAGYTF. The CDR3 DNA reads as TGTGCCAGCAGCTTCGGGGGGGCTGGCTACACCTTC.

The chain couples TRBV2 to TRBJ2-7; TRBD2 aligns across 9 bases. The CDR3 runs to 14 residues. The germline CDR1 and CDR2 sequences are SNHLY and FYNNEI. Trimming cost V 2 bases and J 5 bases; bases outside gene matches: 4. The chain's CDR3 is CASSELAGQHEQYF. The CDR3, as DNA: TGTGCCAGCAGTGAACTAGCGGGGCAACACGAGCAGTACTTC.

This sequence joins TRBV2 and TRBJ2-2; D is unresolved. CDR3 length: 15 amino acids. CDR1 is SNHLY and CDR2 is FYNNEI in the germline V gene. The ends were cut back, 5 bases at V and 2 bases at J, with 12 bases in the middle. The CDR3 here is CASSPFTLNTGELFF. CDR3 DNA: TGTGCCAGCAGTCCGTTTACACTAAACACCGGGGAGCTGTTTTTT.

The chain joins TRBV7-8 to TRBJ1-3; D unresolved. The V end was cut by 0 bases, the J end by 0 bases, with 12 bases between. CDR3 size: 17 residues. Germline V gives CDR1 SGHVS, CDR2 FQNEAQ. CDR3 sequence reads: CASSLALPGYSGNTIYF. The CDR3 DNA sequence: TGTGCCAGCAGCTTAGCGCTCCCAGGATACTCTGGAAACACCATATATTTT.